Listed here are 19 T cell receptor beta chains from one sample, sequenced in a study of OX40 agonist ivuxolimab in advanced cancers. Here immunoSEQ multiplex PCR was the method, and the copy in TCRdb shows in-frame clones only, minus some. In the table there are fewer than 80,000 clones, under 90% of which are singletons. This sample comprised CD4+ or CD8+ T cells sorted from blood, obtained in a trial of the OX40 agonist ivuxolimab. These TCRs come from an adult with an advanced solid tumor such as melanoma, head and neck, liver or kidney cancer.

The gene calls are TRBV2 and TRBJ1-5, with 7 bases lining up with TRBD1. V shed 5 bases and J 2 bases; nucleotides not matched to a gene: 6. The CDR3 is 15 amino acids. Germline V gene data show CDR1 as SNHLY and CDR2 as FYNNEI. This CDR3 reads CASSFDRVGNQPQHF. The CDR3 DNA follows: TGTGCCAGCAGTTTCGACAGGGTTGGCAATCAGCCCCAGCATTTT. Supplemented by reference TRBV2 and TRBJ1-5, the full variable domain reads EPEVTQTPSHQVTQMGQEVILRCVPISNHLYFYWYRQILGQKVEFLVSFYNNEISEKSEIFDDQFSVERPDGSNFTLKIRSTKLEDSAMYFCASSFDRVGNQPQHFGDGTRLSIL.

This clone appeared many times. The CDR3, as DNA: TGTGCCAGCCTTGTAGAACAGAAAATACCAGAAGCTTTCTTT. Amino acid sequence: CASLVEQKIPEAFF. The chain employs TRBV2 and TRBJ1-1; D is unresolved. The CDR3 covers 14 residues. Deletions cut 8 bases from V and 8 bases from J, with 21 bases between. Germline V gives CDR1 SNHLY, CDR2 FYNNEI. Combining the CDR3 with reference TRBV2 and TRBJ1-1 gives the whole variable domain EPEVTQTPSHQVTQMGQEVILRCVPISNHLYFYWYRQILGQKVEFLVSFYNNEISEKSEIFDDQFSVERPDGSNFTLKIRSTKLEDSAMYFCASLVEQKIPEAFFGQGTRLTVV.

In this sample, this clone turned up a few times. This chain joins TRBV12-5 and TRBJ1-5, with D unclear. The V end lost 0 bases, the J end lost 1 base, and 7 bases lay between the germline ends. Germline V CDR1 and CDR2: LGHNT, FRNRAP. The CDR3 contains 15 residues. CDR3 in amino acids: CASGLVRGSNQPQHF. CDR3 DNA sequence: TGTGCTAGTGGTTTGGTACGAGGGAGCAATCAGCCCCAGCATTTT.

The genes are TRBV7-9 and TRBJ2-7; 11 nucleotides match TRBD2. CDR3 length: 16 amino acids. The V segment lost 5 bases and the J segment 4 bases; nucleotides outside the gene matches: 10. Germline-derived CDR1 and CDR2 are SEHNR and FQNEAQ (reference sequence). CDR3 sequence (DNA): TGTGCCAGCAGCCTACTGACTAGCGGGAATAGGTACGAGCAGTACTTC. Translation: CASSLLTSGNRYEQYF.

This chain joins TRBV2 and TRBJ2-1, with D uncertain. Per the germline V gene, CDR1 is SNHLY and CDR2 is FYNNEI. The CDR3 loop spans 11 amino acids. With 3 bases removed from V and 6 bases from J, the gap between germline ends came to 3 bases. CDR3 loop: CASSDLNEQFF. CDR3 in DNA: TGTGCCAGCAGTGATCTCAATGAGCAGTTCTTC. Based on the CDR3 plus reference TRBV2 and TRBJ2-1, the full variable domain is EPEVTQTPSHQVTQMGQEVILRCVPISNHLYFYWYRQILGQKVEFLVSFYNNEISEKSEIFDDQFSVERPDGSNFTLKIRSTKLEDSAMYFCASSDLNEQFFGPGTRLTVL.

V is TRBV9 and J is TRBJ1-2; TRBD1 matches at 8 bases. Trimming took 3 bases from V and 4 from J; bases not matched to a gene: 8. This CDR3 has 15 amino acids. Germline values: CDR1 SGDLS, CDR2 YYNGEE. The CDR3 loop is CASSAEGQEVYGYTF. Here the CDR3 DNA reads TGTGCCAGCAGCGCCGAGGGACAGGAGGTCTATGGCTACACCTTC.

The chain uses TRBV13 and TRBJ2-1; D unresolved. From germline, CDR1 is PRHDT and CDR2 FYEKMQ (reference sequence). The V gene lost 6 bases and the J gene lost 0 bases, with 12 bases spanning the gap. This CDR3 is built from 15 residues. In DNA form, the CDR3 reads TGTGCCAGCAGTGAAGGCTTAAACTCCTACAATGAGCAGTTCTTC. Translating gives CASSEGLNSYNEQFF.

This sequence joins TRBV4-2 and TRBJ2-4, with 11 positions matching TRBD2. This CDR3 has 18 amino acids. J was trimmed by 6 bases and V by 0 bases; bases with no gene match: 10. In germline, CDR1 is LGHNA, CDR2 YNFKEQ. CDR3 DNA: TGTGCCAGCAGCCAAGATCCCCTAGCGGGGGGACCAGGAAACATTCAGTACTTC. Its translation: CASSQDPLAGGPGNIQYF.

The chain's CDR3 is CASTLQRGGVEKLFF. For the CDR3, the DNA is TGTGCCAGTACCCTGCAGAGAGGAGGGGTTGAAAAACTGTTTTTT. This chain links TRBV19 with TRBJ1-4, with D tentatively TRBD1 (5 bases). The CDR3 runs 15 residues. CDR1 is LNHDA and CDR2 is SQIVND in the germline V gene (reference sequence). The germline V and J ends were trimmed by 7 bases and 7 bases, with 19 bases remaining between them. The full variable domain, its missing parts supplied by reference TRBV19 and TRBJ1-4, is DGGITQSPKYLFRKEGQNVTLSCEQNLNHDAMYWYRQDPGQGLRLIYYSQIVNDFQKGDIAEGYSVSREKKESFPLTVTSAQKNPTAFYLCASTLQRGGVEKLFFGSGTQLSVL.

The CDR3 protein is CASSWRGPTEAFF. The CDR3 coding sequence is TGTGCCAGCAGCTGGAGAGGGCCCACTGAAGCTTTCTTT. The chain is built from TRBV7-2 and TRBJ1-1; D ambiguous. Trimming took 4 bases from V and 4 from J, leaving 10 bases between them. This CDR3 region has 13 residues. Per germline, CDR1 SGHTA and CDR2 FQGNSA.

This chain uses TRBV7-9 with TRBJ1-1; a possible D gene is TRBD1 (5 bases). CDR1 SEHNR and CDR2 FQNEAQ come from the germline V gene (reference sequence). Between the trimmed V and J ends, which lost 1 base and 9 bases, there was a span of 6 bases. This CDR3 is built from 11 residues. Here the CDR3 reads CASSLGQQAFF. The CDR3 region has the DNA TGTGCCAGCAGCTTAGGACAGCAAGCTTTCTTT.

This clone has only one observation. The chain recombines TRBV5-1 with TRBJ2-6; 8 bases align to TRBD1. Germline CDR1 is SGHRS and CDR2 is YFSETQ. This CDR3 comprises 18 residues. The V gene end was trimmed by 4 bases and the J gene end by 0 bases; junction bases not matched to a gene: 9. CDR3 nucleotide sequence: TGCGCCAGCAGCCCCTTGACAGGGGCGCCCTCTGGGGCCAACGTCCTGACTTTC. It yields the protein CASSPLTGAPSGANVLTF.

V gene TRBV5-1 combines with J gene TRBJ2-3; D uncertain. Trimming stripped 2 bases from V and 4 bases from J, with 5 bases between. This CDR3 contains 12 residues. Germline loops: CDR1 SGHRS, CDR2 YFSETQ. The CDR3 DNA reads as TGCGCCAGCAGCTTCCTGGCAGATACGCAGTATTTT. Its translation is CASSFLADTQYF.

This CDR3 is CASSGTSGGRREQFF. DNA for the CDR3: TGTGCCAGCAGCGGCACTAGCGGGGGCCGAAGGGAGCAGTTCTTC. The V gene is TRBV9, the J gene TRBJ2-1; TRBD2 agrees at 11 bases. The CDR3 extends over 15 amino acids. Looked up from germline, CDR1 is SGDLS and CDR2 is YYNGEE. Trimming at V came to 3 bases and at J to 10 bases, leaving 9 bases not matched to a gene.

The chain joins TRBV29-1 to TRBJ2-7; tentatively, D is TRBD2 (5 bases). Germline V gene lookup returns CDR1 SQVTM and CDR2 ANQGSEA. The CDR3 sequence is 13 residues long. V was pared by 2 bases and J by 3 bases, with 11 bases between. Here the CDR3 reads CSVEIGGGYEQYF. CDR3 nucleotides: TGCAGCGTTGAAATAGGTGGAGGCTACGAGCAGTACTTC.

The CDR3 DNA reads TGTGCCAGCAGCCAACCGGGACAGGGGCCTTATAATTCACCCCTCCACTTT. It specifies CASSQPGQGPYNSPLHF. The V and J genes are TRBV4-2 and TRBJ1-6, with TRBD1 identical over 10 bases. Germline CDR1 is LGHNA and CDR2 is YNFKEQ. V shed 2 bases and J 4 bases; nucleotides not matched to a gene: 5. The CDR3 covers 17 residues.

CDR3 region: CASQGGTGNQPQHF. The CDR3 region has the DNA TGTGCCAGCCAGGGGGGTACAGGCAATCAGCCCCAGCATTTT. V is TRBV2 and J is TRBJ1-5; 7 nucleotides align to TRBD1. Unmatched junction bases numbered 6, after V lost 8 bases and J lost 2 bases. The CDR3 is made up of 14 amino acids. Germline V CDR1 and CDR2: SNHLY, FYNNEI.

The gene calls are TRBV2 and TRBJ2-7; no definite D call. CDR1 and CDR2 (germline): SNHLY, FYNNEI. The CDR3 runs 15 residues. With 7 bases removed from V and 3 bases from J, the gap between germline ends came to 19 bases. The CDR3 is CASTERLPVVYEQYF. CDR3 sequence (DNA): TGTGCCAGCACCGAGAGACTCCCGGTCGTCTACGAGCAGTACTTC.

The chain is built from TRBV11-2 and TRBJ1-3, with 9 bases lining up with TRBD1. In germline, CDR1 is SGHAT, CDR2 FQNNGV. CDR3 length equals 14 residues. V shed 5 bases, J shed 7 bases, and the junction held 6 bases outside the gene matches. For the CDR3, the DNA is TGTGCCAGCAGCGTGGGACAGGGAGGCAACACCATATATTTT. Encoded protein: CASSVGQGGNTIYF.